The 27 T cell receptor beta chains presented below share a single source sample, sequenced in a study of identical twins. TCRdb re-called the 5' RACE reads with MiXCR, one entry per CDR3 protein. This table has fewer than 250,000 distinct CDR3 sequences, roughly 7.5% appearing once. Separately, the same data were catalogued under a study of yellow fever vaccine responses in identical twins.

The sequencing input was CD8+ T cells sorted from blood. These receptor sequences come from a woman aged 18-29 years in good health.

The table lists this clonotype with many counts. The chain couples TRBV5-1 to TRBJ2-2, with 9 nucleotides matching TRBD1. In germline, CDR1 is SGHRS, CDR2 YFSETQ. CDR3 length: 17 residues. Losses at the gene ends were 1 base for V and 3 bases for J; bases not matched to a gene: 7. The DNA for the CDR3 is TGCGCCAGCAGCTTGCCCCTAGACAGGGGGGACACCGGGGAGCTGTTTTTT. It specifies CASSLPLDRGDTGELFF. Together with reference TRBV5-1 and TRBJ2-2, the CDR3 gives the full variable domain: KAGVTQTPRYLIKTRGQQVTLSCSPISGHRSVSWYQQTPGQGLQFLFEYFSETQRNKGNFPGRFSGRQFSNSRSEMNVSTLELGDSALYLCASSLPLDRGDTGELFFGEGSRLTVL.

This clonotype appeared a few times. The chain employs TRBV12-3 or TRBV12-4 and TRBJ2-5; D could derive from TRBD1 or TRBD2 (5 bases each). With 5 bases removed from V and 2 bases from J, the gap between germline ends came to 9 bases. This CDR3 is 13 amino acids long. The CDR3 region has the DNA TGTGCCAGCAGTCAGGGAGATCAAGAGACCCAGTACTTC. It is translated as CASSQGDQETQYF.

Many counts were recorded for this clonotype. The rearrangement uses TRBV12-3 or TRBV12-4 and TRBJ1-2, with D hard to call. This CDR3 has 13 amino acids. Trimming took 2 bases from V and 2 from J, leaving 6 bases between them. CDR3 bases: TGTGCCAGCAGTTTAAACACGAACTATGGCTACACCTTC. Its protein product is CASSLNTNYGYTF.

This clonotype occurred a few times. The rearrangement links TRBV10-2 to TRBJ2-1; 8 bases are shared with TRBD2. CDR3 length: 16 amino acids. Losses at the gene ends were 0 bases for V and 7 bases for J; bases not matched to a gene: 8. Germline values: CDR1 WSHSY, CDR2 SAAADI. CDR3 DNA sequence: TGCGCCAGCAGTGAGTCGAGGACTAGCCCCATGAATGAGCAGTTCTTC. Residues: CASSESRTSPMNEQFF.

In this sample, this clonotype turned up a few times. The rearrangement uses TRBV7-9 and TRBJ2-7; the match to TRBD2 covers 9 bases. There are 15 residues in the CDR3. The junction had 8 bases not matched to a gene; V was cut back by 5 bases and J by 3 bases. Germline-derived CDR1 and CDR2 are SEHNR and FQNEAQ (reference sequence). In DNA, the CDR3 is TGTGCCAGCAGCCCTAGGAGCGGGAGGTTCTACGAGCAGTACTTC. This encodes CASSPRSGRFYEQYF.

The chain joins TRBV5-6 to TRBJ2-7; D unresolved. The germline V gene encodes CDR1 SGHDT and CDR2 YYEEEE. Trimming cost V 2 bases and J 2 bases, with 11 bases left between them. The CDR3 sequence is 14 residues long. CDR3 in amino acids: CASSFWSHPYEQYV. The CDR3 DNA is TGTGCCAGCAGCTTTTGGTCCCATCCCTACGAGCAGTACGTC.

V usage is TRBV20-1 and J usage is TRBJ2-5; 10 bases line up with TRBD2. The trim removed 3 bases at V and 3 bases at J, leaving 13 bases unmatched. Germline values: CDR1 DFQATT, CDR2 SNEGSKA (reference sequence). This CDR3 contains 17 residues. The CDR3 sequence is CSASPEASGGGKETQYF. The CDR3, as DNA: TGCAGTGCTAGCCCTGAGGCTAGCGGGGGAGGCAAAGAGACCCAGTACTTC.

This rearrangement joins TRBV7-3 to TRBJ2-5, with 9 positions matching TRBD1. Per germline, CDR1 SGHTA and CDR2 FQGTGA. V shed 2 bases, J shed 5 bases, and the junction held 6 bases outside the gene matches. This CDR3 spans 15 amino acids. The CDR3 nucleotides read TGTGCCAGCAGCTTATTACAGGGGGCGGGCGAGACCCAGTACTTC. It codes for CASSLLQGAGETQYF.

This clonotype was seen more than once but under ten times. The chain couples TRBV28 to TRBJ2-1, with 7 bases lining up with TRBD1. There are 14 residues in the CDR3. Per the germline V gene, CDR1 is MDHEN and CDR2 is SYDVKM. Trimming took 5 bases from V and 6 from J; bases not matched to a gene: 7. CDR3 amino acids: CASSTTGNPNEQFF. CDR3 DNA sequence: TGTGCCAGCAGTACGACAGGGAACCCCAATGAGCAGTTCTTC.

This rearrangement joins TRBV7-9 to TRBJ2-7; D possibly corresponds to TRBD2 (7 bases). Germline CDR1 SEHNR, CDR2 FQNEAQ (reference sequence). The V and J ends lost 5 bases and 2 bases respectively, with 19 bases between them. The CDR3 contains 16 residues. CDR3 coding DNA: TGTGCCAGCAGCCTAGGGGGGCTAGCGGTACCCTACGAGCAGTACTTC. Translated: CASSLGGLAVPYEQYF.

V is TRBV9 and J is TRBJ2-2, with D perhaps matching TRBD1 (6 bases). Germline-derived CDR1 and CDR2 are SGDLS and YYNGEE. The length of the CDR3 is 15 residues. V lost 3 bases and J 10 bases, leaving 19 bases between the germline ends. The DNA of the CDR3 is TGTGCCAGCAGCGCCTACAGGGTTCAGAGAGAGGAGCTGTTTTTT. It encodes CASSAYRVQREELFF.

The rearrangement joins TRBV24-1 to TRBJ1-5, with 9 bases matching TRBD1. Germline values: CDR1 KGHDR, CDR2 SFDVKD. This CDR3 contains 16 residues. V dropped 4 bases and J dropped 7; count of bases not matched to a gene: 10. The CDR3 region has the DNA TGTGCCACCAGTGAGACCGGGACAGGGTTCGAGCAGCCCCAGCATTTT. Its translation: CATSETGTGFEQPQHF.

This clonotype was found many times. The chain couples TRBV29-1 to TRBJ2-1; D possibly corresponds to TRBD1 (6 bases). Trimming shortened V by 3 bases and J by 0 bases, and 15 bases separated the two germline ends. The CDR3 runs 16 residues. The germline gives CDR1 SQVTM, CDR2 ANQGSEA. DNA for the CDR3: TGCAGCGTTGACGATCCAGCGGACAGCTCCTACAATGAGCAGTTCTTC. Residues: CSVDDPADSSYNEQFF.

The rearrangement uses TRBV7-2 and TRBJ2-1; no definite D call. CDR1 is SGHTA, CDR2 FQGNSA, per germline. The CDR3 extends over 13 amino acids. Trimming took 4 bases from V and 3 from J, leaving 7 bases between them. The CDR3 reads CASSSLIYNEQFF. The CDR3 region has the DNA TGTGCCAGCAGCTCATTAATCTACAATGAGCAGTTCTTC.

This clonotype was seen a few times. V is TRBV20-1 and J is TRBJ2-5, with D perhaps matching TRBD1 (5 bases). The CDR3 length is 13 residues. V was trimmed by 4 bases and J by 3 bases, leaving 12 bases between them. Germline V gene data show CDR1 as DFQATT and CDR2 as SNEGSKA (reference sequence). CDR3 sequence (DNA): TGCAGTGCTACCGCTAGGGGTAAAGAGACCCAGTACTTC. As protein: CSATARGKETQYF.

This clonotype was counted at least ten times. The chain employs TRBV7-8 and TRBJ1-1; D unresolved. The V gene lost 0 bases and the J gene lost 4 bases, with 12 bases spanning the gap. The CDR3 runs 15 residues. From germline, CDR1 is SGHVS and CDR2 FQNEAQ. DNA of the CDR3: TGTGCCAGCAGCTTAGCCGGGCCCGAGGGCACTGAAGCTTTCTTT. It encodes CASSLAGPEGTEAFF.

This clonotype was found a few times. V usage is TRBV7-6 and J usage is TRBJ1-4, with unresolved D. The CDR3 contains 14 residues. The V gene's germline CDR1 is SGHVS and CDR2 FNYEAQ. Between the trimmed V and J ends, which lost 2 bases and 1 base, there was a span of 5 bases. The CDR3 DNA sequence: TGTGCCAGCAGCTTACAGAGAACTAATGAAAAACTGTTTTTT. Protein sequence: CASSLQRTNEKLFF.

The genes are TRBV27 and TRBJ2-1, with a tentative D call TRBD2 (6 bases). There are 14 residues in the CDR3. Trimming took 8 bases from V and 6 from J, leaving 17 bases between them. Germline lookup yields CDR1 MNHEY and CDR2 SMNVEV (reference sequence). The CDR3 region is CASSLGRRGNEQFF. DNA for the CDR3: TGTGCCAGCTCCTTGGGGCGGAGGGGCAATGAGCAGTTCTTC.

V usage is TRBV7-3 and J usage is TRBJ2-3, with a tentative D call TRBD1 (6 bases). This CDR3 is 14 amino acids long. V dropped 5 bases and J dropped 5 bases, with 14 bases sitting between them. Germline CDR1 and CDR2: SGHTA and FQGTGA. The CDR3 bases are TGTGCCAGCAGCCCCGAACTAGGGGGAGATACGCAGTATTTT. This translates into CASSPELGGDTQYF.

V gene TRBV6-1 combines with J gene TRBJ2-3, with D possibly being TRBD1 (5 bases). The germline V gene encodes CDR1 MNHNS and CDR2 SASEGT. V was pared by 2 bases and J by 3 bases, with 9 bases between. CDR3 length: 14 amino acids. In DNA form, the CDR3 reads TGTGCCAGCAGTGAAAGGGGAATAACAGATACGCAGTATTTT. Translating gives CASSERGITDTQYF.

The table lists this clonotype with many counts. V usage is TRBV5-1 and J usage is TRBJ2-1; D is unresolved. The CDR3 is 17 residues long. Germline V gene sequence: CDR1 SGHRS, CDR2 YFSETQ. V was clipped by 4 bases and J by 3 bases, with 20 bases between them. CDR3 coding DNA: TGCGCCAGCAGCCCGGGTCTGGTTGTTGTTGGCTACAATGAGCAGTTCTTC. It encodes CASSPGLVVVGYNEQFF.

The rearrangement uses TRBV7-9 and TRBJ1-4; 9 nucleotides align to TRBD1. This CDR3 is built from 17 residues. V dropped 1 base and J dropped 4; count of bases not matched to a gene: 7. From germline, CDR1 is SEHNR and CDR2 FQNEAQ (reference sequence). The CDR3 sequence is CASSLVGQGSVNEKLFF. The DNA of the CDR3 is TGTGCCAGCAGCTTAGTGGGACAGGGTTCCGTTAATGAAAAACTGTTTTTT.

Only a few counts were recorded for this clonotype. The chain joins TRBV21-1 to TRBJ2-7; the D call of TRBD1 is as the table states it, not checked on the DNA. TRBV21-1 is a pseudogene. This CDR3 has 19 residues. CDR3 protein: CASSKGWRRGATAFDEQYF. CDR3 DNA: TGTGCCAGCAGCAAGGGGTGGCGCAGGGGAGCCACTGCGTTCGACGAGCAGTACTTC.

This rearrangement joins TRBV2 to TRBJ2-1, with D possibly being TRBD2 (6 bases). The V gene lost 6 bases and the J gene lost 0 bases, with 21 bases spanning the gap. The germline CDR1 and CDR2 sequences are SNHLY and FYNNEI. This CDR3 spans 18 amino acids. For the CDR3, the DNA is TGTGCCAGCAGGCCTTCGGGGGTATTACCTACCTCCTACAATGAGCAGTTCTTC. Translation: CASRPSGVLPTSYNEQFF.

This clonotype was recorded many times. The chain uses TRBV7-9 and TRBJ1-5; unclear D gene. V gave up 1 base and J gave up 7 bases, with 5 bases separating them. Per the germline V gene, CDR1 is SEHNR and CDR2 is FQNEAQ (reference sequence). The CDR3 covers 12 residues. The CDR3 region has the DNA TGTGCCAGCAGCTTAGGGGTGCAGCCCCAGCATTTT. It encodes CASSLGVQPQHF.

This clonotype has just a few counts. The chain has TRBV6-1 and TRBJ2-3, with unresolved D. Trimming shortened V by 6 bases and J by 6 bases, and 13 bases separated the two germline ends. Germline V gives CDR1 MNHNS, CDR2 SASEGT. The CDR3 extends over 13 amino acids. The CDR3 sequence is CASRSPNADTQYF. CDR3 nucleotides: TGTGCCAGCAGGTCCCCGAACGCGGATACGCAGTATTTT.

Only a few counts were recorded for this clonotype. The V call is TRBV3-1, the J call TRBJ2-1; D tentatively reads TRBD1 or TRBD2 (6 bases each). Germline-derived CDR1 and CDR2 are LGHDT and YNNKEL (reference sequence). The germline V and J ends were trimmed by 4 bases and 2 bases, with 18 bases remaining between them. The CDR3 sequence is 17 residues long. This CDR3 is CASSPYLGGGPYNEQFF. The CDR3 DNA follows: TGTGCCAGCAGCCCATACCTAGGAGGGGGGCCCTACAATGAGCAGTTCTTC.